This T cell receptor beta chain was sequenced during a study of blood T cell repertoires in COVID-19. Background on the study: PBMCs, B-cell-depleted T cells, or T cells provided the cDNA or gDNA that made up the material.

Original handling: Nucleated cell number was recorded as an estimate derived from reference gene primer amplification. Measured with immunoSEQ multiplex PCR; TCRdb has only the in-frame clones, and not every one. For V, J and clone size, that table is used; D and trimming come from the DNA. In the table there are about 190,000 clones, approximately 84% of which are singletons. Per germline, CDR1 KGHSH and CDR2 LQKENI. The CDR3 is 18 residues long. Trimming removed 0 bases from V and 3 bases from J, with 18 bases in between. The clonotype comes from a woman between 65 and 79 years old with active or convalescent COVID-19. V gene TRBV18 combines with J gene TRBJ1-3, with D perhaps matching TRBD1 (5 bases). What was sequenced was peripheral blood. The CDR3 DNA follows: TGTGCCAGCTCACCACCTGGTGCGGGACCTGGCCTTGGAAACACCATATATTTT. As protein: CASSPPGAGPGLGNTIYF. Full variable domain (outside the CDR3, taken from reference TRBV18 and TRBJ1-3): NAGVMQNPRHLVRRRGQEARLRCSPMKGHSHVYWYRQLPEEGLKFMVYLQKENIIDESGMPKERFSAEFPKEGPSILRIQQVVRGDSAAYFCASSPPGAGPGLGNTIYFGEGSWLTVV.